This note documents a single T cell receptor (beta chain) sequence. What it recognizes is unknown. These data belong to a study of shared clonotypes between healthy human individuals. The table came from immunoSEQ multiplex PCR; TCRdb's copy has only in-frame clones and leaves some out. Of roughly 2,500,000 clones in the sample, more than 85% are singletons; the top ten hold about 0.39%. The V gene's germline CDR1 is MNHEY and CDR2 SMNVEV (reference sequence). This CDR3 has 14 amino acids. V gave up 5 bases and J gave up 9 bases, with 17 bases separating them. Study-level findings and limits: Generation probabilities of non-shared clonotypes were lower (relative to those shared by all four donors).

Sequencing used naive CD4+ T cells from PBMCs. Regarding subset: CD45RA+ positively selected. The chain joins TRBV27 to TRBJ2-1; D remains ambiguous. This sequence was found in a man aged 18 to 30 in good health. Some clones in this sample may be carry-over from other donors' samples. CDR3 sequence: CASSAIFRVGEQFF. The CDR3 DNA follows: TGTGCCAGCAGTGCCATATTTCGGGTTGGTGAGCAGTTCTTC.